This passage covers 8 T cell receptor beta chains from one sample sequenced in a study of blood T cell repertoires in COVID-19. The repertoire was sequenced with immunoSEQ multiplex PCR; TCRdb's copy has only in-frame clones and lacks some. The sample has approximately 110,000 clones; 80% to 95% are singletons. Material: peripheral blood. The origin of the receptors is a man aged 45-65 years with COVID-19, enrolled during active disease.

This rearrangement joins TRBV5-4 to TRBJ2-5; D is uncertain. The CDR3 is made up of 13 amino acids. Trimming took 4 bases from V and 5 from J, leaving 12 bases between them. Germline CDR1 is SGHNT and CDR2 is YYREEE (reference sequence). CDR3 nucleotide sequence: TGTGCCAGCAGCCAGTCCCCAGCGGAGACCCAGTACTTC. Translating gives CASSQSPAETQYF.

This rearrangement joins TRBV2 to TRBJ1-6, with a tentative D call TRBD1 (5 bases). Germline CDR1 SNHLY, CDR2 FYNNEI. The CDR3 is made up of 12 amino acids. The V end lost 6 bases, the J end lost 8 bases, and 8 bases lay between the germline ends. The chain's CDR3 is CASRGPDSPLHF. The CDR3 nucleotides are TGTGCCAGCAGGGGGCCTGATTCACCCCTCCACTTT.

This rearrangement joins TRBV29-1 to TRBJ2-2; weak D call: TRBD1 (5 bases). The V gene lost 6 bases and the J gene lost 0 bases, with 14 bases spanning the gap. Germline CDR1 is SQVTM and CDR2 is ANQGSEA. The CDR3 length is 15 residues. The CDR3 DNA sequence: TGCAGCGTAGCCGACAGATCCACGAACACCGGGGAGCTGTTTTTT. Amino acids: CSVADRSTNTGELFF.

CDR3 loop: CASTPQGLVSYNEQFF. The CDR3, as DNA: TGTGCCAGCACCCCCCAAGGTCTAGTCTCCTACAATGAGCAGTTCTTC. The chain recombines TRBV27 with TRBJ2-1; D gene unclear. Germline CDR1 is MNHEY and CDR2 is SMNVEV (reference sequence). With 7 bases removed from V and 0 bases from J, the gap between germline ends came to 16 bases. This CDR3 spans 16 amino acids.

In DNA, the CDR3 is TGTGCCAGCAGCTTGAGATCGGGGTCCAATGAGCAGTTCTTC. It is translated as CASSLRSGSNEQFF. V and J are TRBV11-3 and TRBJ2-1; a possible D gene is TRBD2 (5 bases). Trimming stripped 3 bases from V and 6 bases from J, with 12 bases between. This CDR3 has 14 residues. Germline CDR1 and CDR2: SGHNT and YENEEA.

V gene TRBV5-4 combines with J gene TRBJ2-3; 8 bases map to TRBD2. Germline assignment: CDR1 SGHNT and CDR2 YYREEE (reference sequence). V shed 1 base and J 1 base; nucleotides not matched to a gene: 2. CDR3 size: 15 residues. In DNA form, the CDR3 reads TGTGCCAGCAGCTTGCCGGGAGGGGGCACAGATACGCAGTATTTT. This codes for CASSLPGGGTDTQYF. Together with reference TRBV5-4 and TRBJ2-3, the CDR3 gives the full variable domain: ETGVTQSPTHLIKTRGQQVTLRCSSQSGHNTVSWYQQALGQGPQFIFQYYREEENGRGNFPPRFSGLQFPNYSSELNVNALELDDSALYLCASSLPGGGTDTQYFGPGTRLTVL.

The chain carries TRBV14 and TRBJ1-5, with D uncertain. Germline V CDR1 and CDR2: SGHDN, FVKESK. This CDR3 comprises 17 residues. Trimming removed 0 bases at V and 4 bases at J, with 16 bases between. As DNA, the CDR3 is TGTGCCAGCAGCCAAGATAGGGAGTCCCGATATAATCAGCCCCAGCATTTT. This codes for CASSQDRESRYNQPQHF. Supplemented by reference TRBV14 and TRBJ1-5, the full variable domain reads EAGVTQFPSHSVIEKGQTVTLRCDPISGHDNLYWYRRVMGKEIKFLLHFVKESKQDESGMPNNRFLAERTGGTYSTLKVQPAELEDSGVYFCASSQDRESRYNQPQHFGDGTRLSIL.

The gene calls are TRBV19 and TRBJ2-7, with TRBD2 as a possible D gene (6 bases). Germline V gene lookup returns CDR1 LNHDA and CDR2 SQIVND (reference sequence). The CDR3 runs to 15 residues. V lost 5 bases and J lost 7, with 21 bases in between. The CDR3 DNA sequence: TGTGCCAGTAGTCCTCGGGCGGGGACGAGTGGGGAGCAGTACTTC. Protein product: CASSPRAGTSGEQYF.